These 13 T cell receptor beta chains were all obtained from the same sample, sequenced in a study of cytomegalovirus exposure and HLA in healthy donors. PCR employed 60 Vbeta and 13 Jbeta primers. TCRdb keeps only in-frame clones here, not all; method: immunoSEQ multiplex PCR. The repertoire has under 200,000 clones, around 84% of them found once; the top ten carry 2.5% to 3%. Sequenced: PBMCs. Receptor source: a man aged 25-45 years in good health and CMV-seropositive.

This clone was recorded once. The rearrangement joins TRBV6-6 to TRBJ2-1; TRBD2 matches 7 bases. This CDR3 has 14 residues. The V and J ends lost 7 bases and 2 bases, in that order; junction bases with no gene match: 5. CDR1 and CDR2 from the germline V gene are MNHNY and SVGAGI (reference sequence). CDR3 in amino acids: CASTPAGAYNEQFF. In DNA, the CDR3 is TGTGCCAGCACCCCGGCGGGAGCCTACAATGAGCAGTTCTTC.

V gene TRBV19 combines with J gene TRBJ1-4, with TRBD1 as a possible D gene (5 bases). The CDR3 extends over 15 amino acids. Germline CDR1 LNHDA, CDR2 SQIVND (reference sequence). The V end lost 3 bases, the J end lost 6 bases, and 14 bases lay between the germline ends. The CDR3 here is CASSIFRTSYEKLFF. Written as DNA, the CDR3 is TGTGCCAGTAGTATCTTCCGGACAAGCTATGAAAAACTGTTTTTT.

This clone was seen more than once but under ten times. J is TRBJ1-1 and V is TRBV5-1, with 7 bases matching TRBD1. After removal of 7 bases from V and 1 base from J, the junction contained 10 bases not matched to a gene. CDR3 length: 15 amino acids. CDR1 is SGHRS, CDR2 YFSETQ, per germline. The CDR3 coding sequence is TGCGCCAGCGGACAGATAGGGGGCGAGAACACTGAAGCTTTCTTT. This sequence encodes CASGQIGGENTEAFF.

This chain joins TRBV5-4 and TRBJ2-7; TRBD2 is a possible D gene (6 bases). The CDR3 extends over 13 amino acids. Trimming left V 2 bases short and J 0 bases short, with 6 bases between. The germline gives CDR1 SGHNT, CDR2 YYREEE (reference sequence). The CDR3 spells CASSFSGSYEQYF. The DNA for the CDR3 is TGTGCCAGCAGCTTTAGCGGCTCCTACGAGCAGTACTTC.

Only a few counts were recorded for this clone. DNA for the CDR3: TGCGCCAGCAGCCAAGTAAAGGGACTAGCCCGCGAGCAGTACTTC. Translation gives CASSQVKGLAREQYF. The chain links TRBV4-1 to TRBJ2-7, with TRBD2 matching over 9 bases. Germline assignment: CDR1 MGHRA and CDR2 YSYEKL. The CDR3 totals 15 residues. J was trimmed by 6 bases and V by 1 base; bases with no gene match: 7.

This sequence joins TRBV19 and TRBJ2-1; D possibly corresponds to TRBD2 (5 bases). This CDR3 contains 15 residues. Looked up from germline, CDR1 is LNHDA and CDR2 is SQIVND (reference sequence). V was trimmed by 6 bases and J by 4 bases, leaving 16 bases between them. CDR3 residues: CASSPSRRGYNEQFF. CDR3 nucleotide sequence: TGTGCCAGTAGCCCTTCTCGACGGGGATACAATGAGCAGTTCTTC.

This clone has a handful of counts. The V call is TRBV6-1, the J call TRBJ1-5; no clear D gene. The germline CDR1 and CDR2 sequences are MNHNS and SASEGT. The CDR3 is 13 amino acids. Trimming took off 9 bases at V and 4 bases at J, with 13 bases between the two ends. CDR3 sequence (DNA): TGTGCCAGTGTTAAAACGGGTAATCAGCCCCAGCATTTT. Translation: CASVKTGNQPQHF.

Only one count was recorded for this clone. This chain connects TRBV18 to TRBJ2-2; D gene unclear. CDR1 is KGHSH, CDR2 LQKENI, per germline. Deletions cut 1 base from V and 3 bases from J, with 6 bases between. CDR3 length: 14 residues. The CDR3 sequence is CASSPLEHTGELFF. The CDR3 nucleotides are TGTGCCAGCTCACCACTAGAACACACCGGGGAGCTGTTTTTT.

The chain carries TRBV7-2 and TRBJ2-7, with TRBD1 identical over 8 bases. Looked up from germline, CDR1 is SGHTA and CDR2 is FQGNSA. The CDR3 is made up of 16 amino acids. Trimming at V came to 5 bases and at J to 3 bases, leaving 12 bases not matched to a gene. This CDR3 reads CASSPGRGQGGYEQYF. The CDR3 region has the DNA TGTGCCAGCAGCCCGGGGAGAGGACAGGGAGGCTACGAGCAGTACTTC.

This sequence joins TRBV21-1 and TRBJ2-2; the table's D gene call, TRBD2, was not cross checked with the DNA. TRBV21-1 is recorded as a pseudogene. The length of the CDR3 is 24 residues. The DNA of the CDR3 is TGTGCCAGCAGCAAAGATGTGGAGACAGGCCTGGGACTAGCGGGAGGCCCGAACACCGGGGAGCTGTTTTTT. Encoded protein: CASSKDVETGLGLAGGPNTGELFF.

This clone showed up just a few times. This chain joins TRBV18 and TRBJ1-4, with 8 nucleotides matching TRBD1. The CDR3 extends over 17 amino acids. Germline-derived CDR1 and CDR2 are KGHSH and LQKENI. J lost 3 bases, V lost 4 bases, and 10 bases had no gene match. The CDR3 is CASSRRPGQGPNEKLFF. The CDR3 DNA is TGTGCCAGCTCACGGAGGCCCGGACAGGGACCTAATGAAAAACTGTTTTTT.

The gene calls are TRBV30 and TRBJ1-1; unclear D gene. V lost 0 bases to trimming and J lost 1 base, with 12 bases between them. Per the germline V gene, CDR1 is GTSNPN and CDR2 is SVGIG (reference sequence). The CDR3 runs to 15 residues. The CDR3 nucleotides read TGTGCCTGGAGTGTAGGACTCGCCCGGAACACTGAAGCTTTCTTT. The encoded protein is CAWSVGLARNTEAFF.

This clone was seen a handful of times. The chain uses TRBV9 and TRBJ1-1; D call uncertain. Germline CDR1 is SGDLS and CDR2 is YYNGEE. The CDR3 extends over 13 amino acids. The V end lost 4 bases, the J end lost 0 bases, and 7 bases lay between the germline ends. DNA of the CDR3: TGTGCCAGCAGCCTCAGTATGAACACTGAAGCTTTCTTT. Translation: CASSLSMNTEAFF.